The 13 T cell receptor beta chains listed next were all sequenced from one sample in a study of graft-versus-host responses after intestinal transplantation. Assay used: immunoSEQ multiplex PCR; TCRdb lists only in-frame clones, some missing. This repertoire shows some 15,000 clones, around 63% found once; its top ten account for about 13%. Graft specimens yielded both intraepithelial and lamina propria lymphocytes. The sequenced sample was ileum tissue, obtained 524 days after transplant. Source of these receptors: a human patient who received an intestinal transplant, so some T cells may come from the graft donor.

This chain connects TRBV7-2 to TRBJ1-2; TRBD1 aligns across 9 bases. V dropped 4 bases and J dropped 3; count of bases not matched to a gene: 3. There are 14 residues in the CDR3. The V gene's germline CDR1 is SGHTA and CDR2 FQGNSA. The CDR3 region has the DNA TGTGCCAGCAGCTCACAGGGGGCTGACTATGGCTACACCTTC. It codes for CASSSQGADYGYTF.

The DNA of the CDR3 is TGTGCCAGCAGCTTTGGGGGACAGGGGGTCGAGCAGTACTTC. Residues: CASSFGGQGVEQYF. The chain uses TRBV11-2 and TRBJ2-7; 11 bases align to TRBD1. V shed 3 bases, J shed 6 bases, and the junction held 4 bases outside the gene matches. Looked up from germline, CDR1 is SGHAT and CDR2 is FQNNGV. The CDR3 consists of 14 residues.

The CDR3 DNA follows: TGCGCCAGCAGCCCGGGCCTAGCAGCTAACTATGGCTACACCTTC. Translated: CASSPGLAANYGYTF. The chain links TRBV4-3 to TRBJ1-2; no reliable D call. Between the trimmed V and J ends, which lost 4 bases and 0 bases, there was a span of 12 bases. Germline V gene data show CDR1 as LGHNA and CDR2 as YSLEER. The CDR3 loop spans 15 amino acids.

The rearrangement links TRBV10-3 to TRBJ1-4; D possibly corresponds to TRBD1 (6 bases). The CDR3 length is 14 residues. Trimming removed 4 bases at V and 6 bases at J, with 12 bases between. The V gene's germline CDR1 is ENHRY and CDR2 SYGVKD. The CDR3 coding sequence is TGTGCCATCAGTGCCCGGGGGGGCGATGAAAAACTGTTTTTT. Protein product: CAISARGGDEKLFF.

The chain has TRBV9 and TRBJ1-1; a possible D gene is TRBD1 (6 bases). Germline CDR1 reads SGDLS; CDR2 reads YYNGEE. CDR3 size: 14 residues. The V end lost 4 bases, the J end lost 5 bases, and 15 bases lay between the germline ends. CDR3 sequence (DNA): TGTGCCAGCAGCCCCTCAGGGGCGCATACTGAAGCTTTCTTT. It is translated as CASSPSGAHTEAFF.

The CDR3 here is CASSLAEGQLIEQYF. In DNA form, the CDR3 reads TGTGCCAGCAGCTTAGCAGAGGGACAGCTGATCGAGCAGTACTTC. The chain employs TRBV7-9 and TRBJ2-7; 7 bases match TRBD1. Per the germline V gene, CDR1 is SEHNR and CDR2 is FQNEAQ (reference sequence). J lost 6 bases, V lost 0 bases, and 8 bases had no gene match. This CDR3 spans 15 amino acids.

Here the CDR3 reads CSVRRPGAHNEQFF. CDR3 nucleotides: TGCAGCGTTAGACGTCCTGGGGCCCACAATGAGCAGTTCTTC. The rearrangement joins TRBV29-1 to TRBJ2-1; D may be TRBD1 (5 bases). Trimming left V 5 bases short and J 5 bases short, with 16 bases between. From germline, CDR1 is SQVTM and CDR2 ANQGSEA. The length of the CDR3 is 14 residues.

The V gene is TRBV2, the J gene TRBJ2-3; a weak D match, TRBD1 (5 bases). The CDR3 has 14 residues. Germline assignment: CDR1 SNHLY and CDR2 FYNNEI. Between the trimmed V and J ends, which lost 3 bases and 5 bases, there was a span of 12 bases. The CDR3 DNA sequence: TGTGCCAGCAGTGACAGGGTAAACGGAGATACGCAGTATTTT. It translates to CASSDRVNGDTQYF.

The CDR3 reads CASSRTGVSYEQYF. In DNA form, the CDR3 reads TGTGCCAGCAGCCGGACAGGGGTTAGTTACGAGCAGTACTTC. The chain uses TRBV2 and TRBJ2-7, with TRBD1 identical over 9 bases. CDR1 is SNHLY and CDR2 is FYNNEI in the germline V gene. After removal of 6 bases from V and 4 bases from J, the junction contained 7 bases not matched to a gene. The CDR3 contains 14 residues.

This clone was observed a handful of times. The chain employs TRBV10-3 and TRBJ2-7; weak D call: TRBD2 (5 bases). CDR3 length equals 13 residues. Trimming pared 2 bases from V and 7 bases from J, leaving 12 bases between. Germline values: CDR1 ENHRY, CDR2 SYGVKD. In DNA form, the CDR3 reads TGTGCCATCAGTGAGGGCACAGCGGAAGAGCAGTACTTC. Its protein is CAISEGTAEEQYF.

V gene TRBV7-9 combines with J gene TRBJ1-1; D perhaps matches TRBD1 (5 bases). Per the germline V gene, CDR1 is SEHNR and CDR2 is FQNEAQ (reference sequence). The CDR3 extends over 15 amino acids. The V gene lost 0 bases and the J gene lost 6 bases, with 14 bases spanning the gap. The CDR3: CASSLALWGPPEAFF. Here the CDR3 DNA reads TGTGCCAGCAGCTTAGCTTTGTGGGGCCCCCCTGAAGCTTTCTTT.

Points on this clone: The same CDR3 can be traced to other DNA sequences in this sample. The CDR3 region is CASRRRGYEQYF. CDR3 in DNA: TGTGCCTCCCGTAGAAGGGGCTACGAGCAGTACTTC. V is TRBV11-3 and J is TRBJ2-7, with a tentative D call TRBD1 (5 bases). V was pared by 11 bases and J by 3 bases, with 14 bases between. CDR3 length: 12 residues. Germline V gene lookup returns CDR1 SGHNT and CDR2 YENEEA.

The chain joins TRBV11-2 to TRBJ1-2; D not certain. Trimming removed 0 bases from V and 11 bases from J, with 19 bases in between. The germline V gene has CDR1 SGHAT and CDR2 FQNNGV. The CDR3 length is 15 residues. The CDR3 bases are TGTGCCAGCAGCTTAGATGGTTCAGGAGGTATTTCATACACCTTC. Amino acid sequence: CASSLDGSGGISYTF.